This T cell receptor beta chain derives from a study of blood T cell repertoires in COVID-19. Overall study context: The cDNA or gDNA used as material had been derived from T cells, B-cell-depleted T cells, or PBMCs.

V dropped 5 bases and J dropped 6; count of bases not matched to a gene: 10. Germline CDR1 reads SGHAT; CDR2 reads FQDESV (reference sequence). This CDR3 has 16 residues. TCRdb's table, derived via immunoSEQ multiplex PCR, lists solely in-frame clones and lacks some. The data show about 190,000 clones, about 91% seen once. The source is a woman aged 25-40 years with acute or convalescent COVID-19. This rearrangement joins TRBV11-1 to TRBJ2-1; TRBD1 matches at 10 bases. Material for sequencing was peripheral blood. CDR3 in amino acids: CASSPGTGARINEQFF. CDR3 nucleotides: TGTGCCAGCAGCCCCGGGACAGGGGCGCGGATCAATGAGCAGTTCTTC.